The 5 T cell receptor beta chains presented below share a single source sample, sequenced in a study of identical twins. TCRdb redid the calling of the 5' RACE reads with MiXCR, one entry per CDR3 protein. The table lists just under 650,000 distinct CDR3 sequences, roughly 6.6% of them singletons, with over 1.5% in the top ten. The data were also submitted as part of a second study, on yellow fever vaccine responses in identical twins.

Source material: PBMCs. These receptors were taken from a woman aged 18-29 years in good health.

The table lists this clonotype with a few counts. This chain joins TRBV11-2 and TRBJ2-3, with TRBD1 as a possible D gene (6 bases). This CDR3 contains 15 residues. Trimming stripped 1 base from V and 5 bases from J, with 13 bases between. From germline, CDR1 is SGHAT and CDR2 FQNNGV. CDR3 region: CASSLVGFRGDTQYF. The CDR3 bases are TGTGCCAGCAGCTTAGTAGGTTTCAGGGGAGATACGCAGTATTTT.

The sample holds a few counts of this clonotype. This rearrangement joins TRBV15 to TRBJ2-2; 8 bases map to TRBD1. V lost 4 bases and J lost 5; bases outside the gene matches: 9. CDR1 LNHNV and CDR2 YYDKDF come from the germline V gene (reference sequence). The CDR3 is made up of 16 amino acids. Here the CDR3 DNA reads TGTGCCACCAGCAACCCCGGGACAGGCCGTACCGGGGAGCTGTTTTTT. The encoded protein is CATSNPGTGRTGELFF.

V is TRBV27 and J is TRBJ2-7, with a tentative D call TRBD1 (5 bases). Germline values: CDR1 MNHEY, CDR2 SMNVEV (reference sequence). This CDR3 has 14 residues. The ends were cut back, 6 bases at V and 2 bases at J, with 14 bases in the middle. This CDR3 reads CASRQTAWTYEQYF. The CDR3 nucleotides are TGTGCCAGCAGACAGACAGCATGGACCTACGAGCAGTACTTC.

This sequence joins TRBV9 and TRBJ1-2; possibly TRBD1 for D (6 bases). V lost 0 bases, J lost 3 bases, and 12 bases lay in between. Germline V lookup: CDR1 SGDLS, CDR2 YYNGEE. The CDR3 spans 15 residues. The chain's CDR3 is CASSVDMGADYGYTF. In DNA, the CDR3 is TGTGCCAGCAGCGTAGATATGGGGGCGGACTATGGCTACACCTTC.

The V gene is TRBV20-1, the J gene TRBJ1-5; D call uncertain. Germline CDR1 reads DFQATT; CDR2 reads SNEGSKA (reference sequence). The CDR3 covers 15 residues. The V end lost 0 bases, the J end lost 5 bases, and 14 bases lay between the germline ends. The CDR3 sequence is CSARDQIHRYQPQHF. The DNA for the CDR3 is TGCAGTGCTAGAGATCAAATTCACCGGTATCAGCCCCAGCATTTT.